The 29 T cell receptor beta chains below all came from one sample that was sequenced in a study of blood T cell repertoires in COVID-19 (dated by TCRdb to between 2020 and 2021). Library preparation employed the immunoSEQ multiplex PCR assay. TCRdb holds this immuneACCESS table with in-frame rearrangements only. Some clones are missing; in checked studies, unresolved V genes explain under half, and the rest has no known cause. The sample table shows over 80,000 clones, and less than 85% are seen once. The ten largest clones take up about 9.4% of the sample. The sample consisted of peripheral blood. All receptors come from a woman in her seventies with acute or convalescent COVID-19.

The chain is built from TRBV9 and TRBJ2-5; 8 nucleotides align to TRBD2. Germline trimming cut 5 bases from V and 3 bases from J; bases unmatched to any gene: 0. Germline V gene lookup returns CDR1 SGDLS and CDR2 YYNGEE. CDR3 length: 12 amino acids. The CDR3 loop is CASRLAEETQYF. The DNA of the CDR3 is TGTGCCAGCAGACTAGCGGAAGAGACCCAGTACTTC.

The gene calls are TRBV15 and TRBJ1-2; 7 positions match TRBD1. The CDR3 has 14 residues. The V and J ends lost 7 bases and 3 bases, in that order; junction bases with no gene match: 8. Germline assignment: CDR1 LNHNV and CDR2 YYDKDF (reference sequence). The CDR3 reads CATNPTGLDYGYTF. DNA of the CDR3: TGTGCCACCAACCCGACAGGGCTTGACTATGGCTACACCTTC. The full variable domain, rest sourced from reference TRBV15 and TRBJ1-2, is DAMVIQNPRYQVTQFGKPVTLSCSQTLNHNVMYWYQQKSSQAPKLLFHYYDKDFNNEADTPDNFQSRRPNTSFCFLDIRSPGLGDTAMYLCATNPTGLDYGYTFGSGTRLTVV.

The chain uses TRBV10-1 and TRBJ1-1; TRBD1 matches at 12 bases. Germline V CDR1 and CDR2: WNHNN, SYGVQD (reference sequence). This CDR3 is 16 amino acids long. With 3 bases clipped from V and 6 bases from J, the junction kept 8 bases outside the gene matches. The CDR3 DNA reads TGCGCCAGCAGTGACCCGGGACAGGGGGCATATTCTGAAGCTTTCTTT. Protein: CASSDPGQGAYSEAFF.

The genes are TRBV5-1 and TRBJ2-2; D is unresolved. Germline V lookup: CDR1 SGHRS, CDR2 YFSETQ. The V end lost 1 base, the J end lost 5 bases, and 9 bases lay between the germline ends. This CDR3 is 14 amino acids long. The CDR3 region has the DNA TGCGCCAGCAGCTTGACAGCCCCAACCGGGGAGCTGTTTTTT. It encodes CASSLTAPTGELFF.

This clone was seen once. This chain links TRBV30 with TRBJ1-5; 7 bases are shared with TRBD1. V shed 3 bases and J 1 base; nucleotides not matched to a gene: 6. Germline V gives CDR1 GTSNPN, CDR2 SVGIG (reference sequence). The CDR3 spans 15 residues. The CDR3 loop is CAWSKPGQSNQPQHF. The CDR3 DNA reads as TGTGCCTGGAGCAAACCGGGACAGAGCAATCAGCCCCAGCATTTT.

The chain has TRBV7-2 and TRBJ2-7, with TRBD2 matching over 13 bases. The trim removed 5 bases at V and 3 bases at J, leaving 7 bases unmatched. The CDR3 covers 16 residues. Germline assignment: CDR1 SGHTA and CDR2 FQGNSA. The CDR3 region is CASSLNGLAGDYEQYF. For the CDR3, the DNA is TGTGCCAGCAGCCTTAATGGACTAGCGGGAGACTACGAGCAGTACTTC.

This clone has more than one count but fewer than ten. This chain links TRBV6-2 or TRBV6-3 with TRBJ1-2; 7 positions agree with TRBD1. Per the germline V gene, CDR1 is MNHEY and CDR2 is SVGEGT. The CDR3 covers 14 residues. After removal of 2 bases from V and 7 bases from J, the junction contained 7 bases not matched to a gene. CDR3 DNA: TGTGCCAGCAGTTACCACAGGGGTCCTATTGGCTACACCTTC. Amino acid sequence: CASSYHRGPIGYTF.

The rearrangement uses TRBV28 and TRBJ1-2; D uncertain. Germline V lookup: CDR1 MDHEN, CDR2 SYDVKM. CDR3 length: 15 residues. The V gene lost 4 bases and the J gene lost 3 bases, with 15 bases spanning the gap. Written as DNA, the CDR3 is TGTGCCAGCAGTTCACCCCTGGAGGTTTACTATGGCTACACCTTC. Translating gives CASSSPLEVYYGYTF.

This clone rates as medium-sized. The CDR3 DNA reads TGTGCCAGCAGCTTAGGAGGGTTCGGTGAAAAACTGTTTTTT. Translated, it gives CASSLGGFGEKLFF. The V call is TRBV7-2, the J call TRBJ1-4; D is uncertain. V shed 1 base and J shed 7 bases, with 10 bases lying between them. The CDR3 totals 14 residues. Germline CDR1 is SGHTA and CDR2 is FQGNSA. Using reference TRBV7-2 and TRBJ1-4 for the parts outside the CDR3, the full variable domain is GAGVSQSPSNKVTEKGKDVELRCDPISGHTALYWYRQSLGQGLEFLIYFQGNSAPDKSGLPSDRFSAERTGGSVSTLTIQRTQQEDSAVYLCASSLGGFGEKLFFGSGTQLSVL.

The V gene is TRBV5-4, the J gene TRBJ2-1, with D perhaps matching TRBD2 (5 bases). Trimming took off 1 base at V and 0 bases at J, with 11 bases between the two ends. The CDR3 is 16 residues long. Germline CDR1 and CDR2: SGHNT and YYREEE (reference sequence). CDR3 coding DNA: TGTGCCAGCAGCTTGAACGCGGGCCGCTCCTACAATGAGCAGTTCTTC. Amino acids: CASSLNAGRSYNEQFF.

The chain joins TRBV5-1 to TRBJ1-1; the match to TRBD1 covers 9 bases. CDR3 size: 15 residues. CDR1 is SGHRS and CDR2 is YFSETQ in the germline V gene. With V trimmed by 4 bases and J by 3 bases, 7 bases remained unmatched. The CDR3 here is CASSIGQGLYTEAFF. The DNA for the CDR3 is TGCGCCAGCAGCATCGGACAGGGGCTTTACACTGAAGCTTTCTTT. The whole variable domain, remainder taken from reference TRBV5-1 and TRBJ1-1, is KAGVTQTPRYLIKTRGQQVTLSCSPISGHRSVSWYQQTPGQGLQFLFEYFSETQRNKGNFPGRFSGRQFSNSRSEMNVSTLELGDSALYLCASSIGQGLYTEAFFGQGTRLTVV.

The chain carries TRBV5-1 and TRBJ2-3; 9 bases match TRBD1. CDR3 length: 15 amino acids. V lost 3 bases, J lost 3 bases, and 5 bases stayed unmatched. Looked up from germline, CDR1 is SGHRS and CDR2 is YFSETQ. The CDR3 DNA reads as TGCGCCAGCAGCTCCGGGACAGGGAGGACAGATACGCAGTATTTT. It encodes CASSSGTGRTDTQYF.

The genes are TRBV24-1 and TRBJ1-2; 9 bases fit TRBD1. V trimming: 7 bases; J trimming: 3 bases; junction bases outside the gene matches: 5. The V gene's germline CDR1 is KGHDR and CDR2 SFDVKD. CDR3 length equals 14 residues. The CDR3 DNA is TGTGCCACCAGCGGAGACAGGGGGTACTATGGCTACACCTTC. Its translation: CATSGDRGYYGYTF.

The genes are TRBV28 and TRBJ1-2; D is undetermined. CDR1 is MDHEN and CDR2 is SYDVKM in the germline V gene. This CDR3 has 13 amino acids. Trimming shortened V by 6 bases and J by 8 bases, and 16 bases separated the two germline ends. CDR3 sequence reads: CASSGWSAGGYTF. The CDR3 region has the DNA TGTGCCAGCAGCGGGTGGTCGGCGGGGGGCTACACCTTC.

The chain employs TRBV6-2 or TRBV6-3 and TRBJ2-2, with 9 bases aligning to TRBD1. The CDR3 is made up of 17 amino acids. Losses at the gene ends were 0 bases for V and 6 bases for J; bases not matched to a gene: 8. Germline assignment: CDR1 MNHEY and CDR2 SVGEGT. The CDR3 DNA sequence: TGTGCCAGCAGTTACTCGAGTACAGGGGGCGCGTCCGGGGAGCTGTTTTTT. Protein sequence: CASSYSSTGGASGELFF.

The rearrangement joins TRBV5-4 to TRBJ2-7; 8 nucleotides match TRBD2. J was trimmed by 3 bases and V by 7 bases; bases with no gene match: 12. Germline CDR1 SGHNT, CDR2 YYREEE (reference sequence). This CDR3 spans 15 amino acids. As DNA, the CDR3 is TGTGCCAGCGGATTGAGTACGGGGGGGAGCTACGAGCAGTACTTC. Translated, it gives CASGLSTGGSYEQYF.

This clone was counted between two and nine times. This chain joins TRBV28 and TRBJ1-2; D gene uncertain. V was trimmed by 4 bases and J by 8 bases, leaving 11 bases between them. Germline V CDR1 and CDR2: MDHEN, SYDVKM. There are 12 residues in the CDR3. CDR3 DNA: TGTGCCAGCAGTTCCGACTTCCGCGGCTACACCTTC. Translation: CASSSDFRGYTF.

This clone came up once. The chain combines TRBV5-1 with TRBJ2-5, with D perhaps TRBD1 (5 bases). The germline V gene encodes CDR1 SGHRS and CDR2 YFSETQ. CDR3 length: 14 residues. V was trimmed by 4 bases and J by 0 bases, leaving 10 bases between them. The CDR3, as DNA: TGCGCCAGCAGCACCACAGGATACCAAGAGACCCAGTACTTC. Translating gives CASSTTGYQETQYF.

This chain connects TRBV6-5 to TRBJ2-1; tentative D call: TRBD1 (6 bases). The CDR3 length is 13 residues. Trimming removed 6 bases at V and 8 bases at J, with 14 bases between. Germline CDR1 is MNHEY and CDR2 is SVGAGI. The CDR3 region is CASRKTGIHEQFF. The DNA of the CDR3 is TGTGCCAGCAGGAAAACAGGGATCCATGAGCAGTTCTTC.

The CDR3 spells CASSLAGGALGYTF. DNA of the CDR3: TGTGCCAGCAGCTTGGCAGGGGGCGCGTTAGGCTACACCTTC. The chain couples TRBV5-6 to TRBJ1-2; 8 bases fit TRBD1. This CDR3 spans 14 amino acids. CDR1 is SGHDT and CDR2 is YYEEEE in the germline V gene. Trimming cost V 0 bases and J 8 bases; bases outside gene matches: 6.

This chain links TRBV6-5 with TRBJ2-7; D call uncertain. Trimming stripped 6 bases from V and 11 bases from J, with 26 bases between. CDR3 length equals 15 residues. In germline, CDR1 is MNHEY, CDR2 SVGAGI. The CDR3 sequence is CASSTRRRALKEEYF. CDR3 DNA: TGTGCCAGCAGCACTCGAAGGAGAGCCCTAAAGGAAGAGTACTTC.

The chain carries TRBV7-9 and TRBJ1-3; TRBD1 matches at 8 bases. V was clipped by 5 bases and J by 3 bases; unmatched bases: 6. Per the germline V gene, CDR1 is SEHNR and CDR2 is FQNEAQ (reference sequence). The CDR3 spans 15 residues. CDR3 in amino acids: CASSPRGPIGNTIYF. In nucleotides, the CDR3 is TGTGCCAGCAGCCCCAGGGGGCCGATTGGAAACACCATATATTTT.

With regard to this clone: Other DNA sequences in this sample translate to the same CDR3. This chain connects TRBV3-1 (or the pseudogene TRBV3-2) to TRBJ1-4; D might be TRBD1 (5 bases). CDR1 is LGHDT, CDR2 YNNKEL, per germline (reference sequence). This CDR3 comprises 14 residues. V was cut by 1 base and J by 8 bases, with 11 bases left in between. Here the CDR3 DNA reads TGTGCCAGCAGCCAAGGGGGGGGAGGAGAAAAACTGTTTTTT. Its protein product is CASSQGGGGEKLFF.

The chain carries TRBV7-3 and TRBJ2-1; 7 positions match TRBD2. CDR3 length: 15 residues. Looked up from germline, CDR1 is SGHTA and CDR2 is FQGTGA. Trimming removed 5 bases from V and 4 bases from J; junction bases left unmatched: 8. The CDR3 DNA is TGTGCCAGCAGCCCTTCCCCGGGAGGATACAATGAGCAGTTCTTC. Translation: CASSPSPGGYNEQFF. Based on the CDR3 plus reference TRBV7-3 and TRBJ2-1, the full variable domain is GAGVSQTPSNKVTEKGKYVELRCDPISGHTALYWYRQSLGQGPEFLIYFQGTGAADDSGLPNDRFFAVRPEGSVSTLKIQRTERGDSAVYLCASSPSPGGYNEQFFGPGTRLTVL.

The chain couples TRBV19 to TRBJ1-2; D gene uncertain. CDR1 is LNHDA, CDR2 SQIVND, per germline (reference sequence). Trimming took 5 bases from V and 8 from J, leaving 18 bases between them. The CDR3 has 14 amino acids. This CDR3 reads CASSLGSSSGGYTF. In nucleotides, the CDR3 is TGTGCCAGTAGTCTGGGCAGCTCCTCGGGAGGCTACACCTTC.

The chain couples TRBV7-2 to TRBJ1-3; D remains ambiguous. Trimming shortened V by 1 base and J by 4 bases, and 17 bases separated the two germline ends. The CDR3 extends over 17 amino acids. Germline V gene lookup returns CDR1 SGHTA and CDR2 FQGNSA. CDR3: CASSLEPSVREGNTIYF. CDR3 sequence (DNA): TGTGCCAGCAGCTTAGAGCCCTCCGTTAGGGAGGGAAACACCATATATTTT.

This clone was seen a single time. The J gene is TRBJ2-7, the V gene TRBV2; no reliable D call. Germline V lookup: CDR1 SNHLY, CDR2 FYNNEI. Between the trimmed V and J ends, which lost 7 bases and 0 bases, there was a span of 16 bases. There are 15 residues in the CDR3. CDR3 DNA: TGTGCCAGCAAAAGTATGGCAGGCCCCTCCTACGAGCAGTACTTC. Translation: CASKSMAGPSYEQYF.

The V gene is TRBV28, the J gene TRBJ2-7; TRBD1 might be the D (6 bases). V lost 2 bases and J lost 4, with 15 bases in between. The CDR3 contains 15 residues. In germline, CDR1 is MDHEN, CDR2 SYDVKM. Here the CDR3 reads CASSLVQGRSYEQYF. In nucleotides, the CDR3 is TGTGCCAGCAGTTTAGTTCAGGGGCGCTCTTACGAGCAGTACTTC.

This clone has only one observation. Other nucleotide sequences in the sample specify the same CDR3. CDR3 residues: CASSQDGGSPLHF. As DNA, the CDR3 is TGTGCCAGCAGCCAAGACGGCGGATCACCCCTCCACTTT. This sequence joins TRBV3-1 (or the pseudogene TRBV3-2) and TRBJ1-6; D not resolved. V was pared by 0 bases and J by 10 bases, with 7 bases between. The length of the CDR3 is 13 residues. Germline values: CDR1 LGHDT, CDR2 YNNKEL (reference sequence).